The present TCR beta chain was sequenced within a study of blood T cells in healthy people across ages. Findings and limits, study-wide: It was the long-lived donors that had more naive CD4+ cells and higher diversity than aged donors.

This clonotype was seen only a few times. Antigen specificity is unknown. Sample-barcoded 5' priming and a J-beta primer mix drove a second PCR of roughly 6 to 12 cycles. TCRdb analysed the 5' RACE reads with MiXCR anew, one entry per CDR3 protein. The sample carries just under 550,000 distinct CDR3 sequences, under 30% recorded once. The CDR3 sequence is 12 residues long. Germline CDR1 LGHDT, CDR2 YNNKEL (reference sequence). The same specimen was also included in a second study, on T cells of mothers and their children. From that second work: Slightly higher but non-significant overlap marked related mother-child pairs versus unrelated pairs.

The sequencing sample was made of blood. The chain combines TRBV3-1 with TRBJ2-5; D remains unclear. The DNA end lines up better with TRBJ2-7; the J call may be wrong. The TCR was taken from a boy between 5 and 17 years old in good health. The CDR3 bases are TGTGCCAGCAGCCAAGATTACCACGAGCAGTACTTC. Amino acids: CASSQDYHEQYF.